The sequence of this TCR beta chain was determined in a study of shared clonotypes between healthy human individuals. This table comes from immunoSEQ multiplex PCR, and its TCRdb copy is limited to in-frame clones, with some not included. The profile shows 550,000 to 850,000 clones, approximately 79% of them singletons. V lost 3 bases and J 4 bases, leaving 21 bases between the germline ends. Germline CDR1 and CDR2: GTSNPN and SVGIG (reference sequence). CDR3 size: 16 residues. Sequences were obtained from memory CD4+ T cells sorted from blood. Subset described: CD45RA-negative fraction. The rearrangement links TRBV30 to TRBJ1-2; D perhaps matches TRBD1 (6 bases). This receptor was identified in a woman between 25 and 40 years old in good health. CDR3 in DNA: TGTGCCTGGAGCGCGAAGGGACACCGCGTGGGCTATGGCTACACCTTC. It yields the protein CAWSAKGHRVGYGYTF.